The 28 T cell receptor beta chains below all came from one sample that was sequenced in a study of response to subunit inactivated influenza vaccine. TCRdb re-derived calls from the RT-PCR reads in MiXCR, one entry per CDR3 protein. The sample consists of about 610,000 distinct CDR3 sequences, around 15% of them appearing once. The sequencing here drew on PBMCs from blood, taken 11 to 12 days after vaccination. These receptors were taken from a man in his fifties or sixties who received an inactivated influenza vaccine.

The chain joins TRBV9 to TRBJ1-3; a weak D match, TRBD1 (6 bases). The length of the CDR3 is 15 residues. V gave up 0 bases and J gave up 2 bases, with 9 bases separating them. Germline CDR1 and CDR2: SGDLS and YYNGEE. The CDR3 nucleotides read TGTGCCAGCAGCGTAGCGGGGGGCCCTGGAAACACCATATATTTT. It yields the protein CASSVAGGPGNTIYF.

This clonotype was seen a few times. V gene TRBV5-5 combines with J gene TRBJ2-2; TRBD1 might be the D (5 bases). CDR1 is SGHKS and CDR2 is YYEKEE in the germline V gene (reference sequence). Between the trimmed V and J ends, which lost 0 bases and 4 bases, there was a span of 16 bases. The CDR3 length is 17 residues. DNA for the CDR3: TGTGCCAGCAGCTTGGCCGGACAAGCGCGGACCACCGGGGAGCTGTTTTTT. It is translated as CASSLAGQARTTGELFF.

Only a few counts were recorded for this clonotype. The chain combines TRBV20-1 with TRBJ1-5; 10 bases map to TRBD1. With V trimmed by 6 bases and J by 5 bases, 7 bases remained unmatched. CDR3 length: 14 residues. Germline V gene lookup returns CDR1 DFQATT and CDR2 SNEGSKA (reference sequence). CDR3 DNA sequence: TGCAGTGCAACCGGGACAGGGGTTTATCAGCCCCAGCATTTT. This gives the protein CSATGTGVYQPQHF.

The chain employs TRBV7-2 and TRBJ2-7; the D gene is possibly TRBD1 (5 bases). Germline V CDR1 and CDR2: SGHTA, FQGNSA. Trimming took 3 bases from V and 2 from J, leaving 11 bases between them. CDR3 length: 14 amino acids. This CDR3 is CASSFRQGTYEQYF. The CDR3 DNA reads as TGTGCCAGCAGCTTTCGGCAGGGTACCTACGAGCAGTACTTC.

The chain employs TRBV14 and TRBJ2-7; TRBD2 matches 9 bases. Losses at the gene ends were 4 bases for V and 7 bases for J; bases not matched to a gene: 14. CDR1 SGHDN and CDR2 FVKESK come from the germline V gene. This CDR3 is 16 amino acids long. The CDR3 is CASSPRALSGSKEQYF. DNA for the CDR3: TGTGCCAGCAGCCCCCGAGCCCTTAGCGGGAGTAAAGAGCAGTACTTC.

This clonotype turned up a few times. The V call is TRBV27, the J call TRBJ2-2, with a possible D match to TRBD1 (6 bases). The germline V gene encodes CDR1 MNHEY and CDR2 SMNVEV (reference sequence). The CDR3 length is 18 residues. V was shortened by 4 bases and J by 3 bases, with 21 bases between the two germline ends. The CDR3 spells CASSWGGWYRADTGELFF. In DNA form, the CDR3 reads TGTGCCAGCAGTTGGGGCGGTTGGTACAGGGCGGACACCGGGGAGCTGTTTTTT.

This clonotype has a handful of counts. This chain connects TRBV6-2 or TRBV6-3 to TRBJ2-3; 9 nucleotides align to TRBD1. The trim removed 2 bases at V and 14 bases at J, leaving 8 bases unmatched. Germline CDR1 MNHEY, CDR2 SVGEGT. The CDR3 length is 13 residues. The CDR3 sequence is CASSYQGTGNRYF. The CDR3 DNA sequence: TGTGCCAGCAGTTACCAAGGGACAGGGAATCGGTATTTT.

This clonotype has just a few counts. The rearrangement uses TRBV7-9 and TRBJ2-3; D unresolved. V was clipped by 1 base and J by 4 bases, with 12 bases between them. CDR1 is SEHNR, CDR2 FQNEAQ, per germline (reference sequence). The CDR3 loop spans 15 amino acids. The CDR3 loop is CASSLGVGDSDTQYF. The CDR3 bases are TGTGCCAGCAGCTTAGGCGTTGGGGATTCAGATACGCAGTATTTT.

There are a few counts of this clonotype. The chain couples TRBV14 to TRBJ1-2; D unresolved. This CDR3 has 14 residues. Germline loops: CDR1 SGHDN, CDR2 FVKESK. Trimming shortened V by 5 bases and J by 2 bases, and 12 bases separated the two germline ends. This CDR3 is CASSKEVRNYGYTF. The CDR3, as DNA: TGTGCCAGCAGCAAGGAGGTCCGCAACTATGGCTACACCTTC. The full variable domain, completed using reference TRBV14 and TRBJ1-2, is EAGVTQFPSHSVIEKGQTVTLRCDPISGHDNLYWYRRVMGKEIKFLLHFVKESKQDESGMPNNRFLAERTGGTYSTLKVQPAELEDSGVYFCASSKEVRNYGYTFGSGTRLTVV.

This clonotype was counted only a few times. This rearrangement joins TRBV12-3 or TRBV12-4 to TRBJ1-5; D perhaps matches TRBD1 (5 bases). The CDR3 loop spans 17 amino acids. V lost 1 base to trimming and J lost 0 bases, with 13 bases between them. Written as DNA, the CDR3 is TGTGCCAGCAGTTTAGGCGGGGGGGGGTCTAGCAATCAGCCCCAGCATTTT. It specifies CASSLGGGGSSNQPQHF.

The chain employs TRBV28 and TRBJ1-2; 7 nucleotides align to TRBD1. The CDR3 loop spans 14 amino acids. V dropped 6 bases and J dropped 5; count of bases not matched to a gene: 9. Germline loops: CDR1 MDHEN, CDR2 SYDVKM. The CDR3 is CASSRTGDSYGYTF. CDR3 bases: TGTGCCAGCAGCCGGACAGGAGACTCATATGGCTACACCTTC.

V and J are TRBV10-3 and TRBJ1-5; D not resolved. Germline lookup yields CDR1 ENHRY and CDR2 SYGVKD. The CDR3 extends over 14 amino acids. Trimming took 2 bases from V and 4 from J, leaving 9 bases between them. DNA for the CDR3: TGTGCCATCAGTGAGGGGGAAGGGAATCAGCCCCAGCATTTT. This gives the protein CAISEGEGNQPQHF.

V gene TRBV4-2 combines with J gene TRBJ2-7, with TRBD2 matching 10 bases. The CDR3 runs 17 residues. Germline CDR1 and CDR2: LGHNA and YNFKEQ. Trimming took 0 bases from V and 3 from J; bases not matched to a gene: 8. CDR3 region: CASSQEGSSGGYYEQYF. The CDR3 nucleotides read TGTGCCAGCAGCCAAGAGGGGAGTAGCGGGGGGTACTACGAGCAGTACTTC.

This clonotype was seen only a few times. The chain has TRBV10-3 and TRBJ2-2, with D possibly called TRBD1 or TRBD2 (5 bases each). V lost 6 bases and J 5 bases, leaving 16 bases between the germline ends. The germline V gene has CDR1 ENHRY and CDR2 SYGVKD. The CDR3 has 15 amino acids. CDR3: CAIRGTPSGTGELFF. CDR3 coding DNA: TGTGCCATCAGGGGGACCCCCTCGGGAACCGGGGAGCTGTTTTTT.

In this sample, this clonotype turned up many times. This rearrangement joins TRBV2 to TRBJ2-3; D possibly uses TRBD1 or TRBD2 (6 bases each). The CDR3 is made up of 15 amino acids. Per germline, CDR1 SNHLY and CDR2 FYNNEI. Trimming stripped 4 bases from V and 5 bases from J, with 16 bases between. This CDR3 is CASSAGRTAGDTQYF. The CDR3, as DNA: TGTGCCAGCAGTGCCGGGCGGACAGCGGGAGATACGCAGTATTTT. Using reference TRBV2 and TRBJ2-3 for the parts outside the CDR3, the full variable domain is EPEVTQTPSHQVTQMGQEVILRCVPISNHLYFYWYRQILGQKVEFLVSFYNNEISEKSEIFDDQFSVERPDGSNFTLKIRSTKLEDSAMYFCASSAGRTAGDTQYFGPGTRLTVL.

This clonotype has only a few counts. The chain carries TRBV7-9 and TRBJ1-1; 8 nucleotides line up with TRBD1. The CDR3 loop spans 15 amino acids. V shed 5 bases and J 4 bases; nucleotides not matched to a gene: 9. From germline, CDR1 is SEHNR and CDR2 FQNEAQ (reference sequence). For the CDR3, the DNA is TGTGCCAGCAGCATGACGGGGACAGGCCTCACTGAAGCTTTCTTT. Its translation: CASSMTGTGLTEAFF.

This clonotype was found a few times. The chain links TRBV2 to TRBJ2-2; no clear D gene. This CDR3 is 12 amino acids long. CDR1 and CDR2 from the germline V gene are SNHLY and FYNNEI. V was clipped by 4 bases and J by 6 bases, with 6 bases between them. DNA of the CDR3: TGTGCCAGCAGTGCGGCCCCCGGGGAGCTGTTTTTT. Translation: CASSAAPGELFF.

The chain employs TRBV20-1 and TRBJ2-3, with D possibly TRBD1 on 5 matching bases. V lost 3 bases, J lost 1 base, and 14 bases lay in between. This CDR3 spans 15 amino acids. CDR1 is DFQATT and CDR2 is SNEGSKA in the germline V gene (reference sequence). The CDR3 spells CSARDTLSGTDTQYF. Here the CDR3 DNA reads TGCAGTGCTAGGGACACGCTCTCCGGCACAGATACGCAGTATTTT.

The rearrangement joins TRBV7-2 to TRBJ1-1, with D possibly TRBD1 on 5 matching bases. Germline CDR1 reads SGHTA; CDR2 reads FQGNSA. The CDR3 loop spans 13 amino acids. Trimming removed 5 bases from V and 1 base from J, with 8 bases in between. CDR3 DNA sequence: TGTGCCAGCAGCGCCAGGGAGAACACTGAAGCTTTCTTT. This encodes CASSARENTEAFF.

DNA for the CDR3: TGCGCCAGCAGCCGCGGACAGGGGGCAGGCTACGAGCAGTACTTC. This translates into CASSRGQGAGYEQYF. The chain uses TRBV4-3 and TRBJ2-7; 11 bases are a match to TRBD1. V trimming: 4 bases; J trimming: 3 bases; junction bases outside the gene matches: 5. From germline, CDR1 is LGHNA and CDR2 YSLEER. The CDR3 totals 15 residues.

Only a few counts were recorded for this clonotype. The chain has TRBV20-1 and TRBJ1-1; D possibly corresponds to TRBD1 (5 bases). Trimming took off 0 bases at V and 5 bases at J, with 16 bases between the two ends. Germline V gene data show CDR1 as DFQATT and CDR2 as SNEGSKA (reference sequence). The CDR3 length is 15 residues. The CDR3 DNA follows: TGCAGTGCTAGAGATTGGGGGGGGAAATGGACTGAAGCTTTCTTT. Residues: CSARDWGGKWTEAFF.

This clonotype was recorded many times. The chain combines TRBV6-2 or TRBV6-3 with TRBJ2-2; 7 bases match TRBD1. Germline values: CDR1 MNHEY, CDR2 SVGEGT. V trimming: 4 bases; J trimming: 6 bases; junction bases outside the gene matches: 20. This CDR3 comprises 19 residues. The CDR3 DNA sequence: TGTGCCAGCAGTTCAAGATCAACCCCGGGACAGCATGTAGCCGGGGAGCTGTTTTTT. It is translated as CASSSRSTPGQHVAGELFF.

This clonotype was seen a handful of times. The chain's CDR3 is CASSQERGRGDSPLHF. As DNA, the CDR3 is TGTGCCAGCAGCCAAGAGCGTGGCAGGGGAGATTCACCCCTCCACTTT. The gene calls are TRBV3-1 and TRBJ1-6; a weak D match, TRBD1 (6 bases). The V end was cut by 0 bases, the J end by 8 bases, with 14 bases between. The CDR3 is 16 amino acids. Germline V gene sequence: CDR1 LGHDT, CDR2 YNNKEL (reference sequence).

A few counts support this clonotype. The chain couples TRBV5-1 to TRBJ2-2; D not certain. Germline V CDR1 and CDR2: SGHRS, YFSETQ. The germline V and J ends were trimmed by 1 base and 0 bases, with 10 bases remaining between them. The CDR3 is made up of 16 amino acids. CDR3 in amino acids: CASSLLETSNTGELFF. CDR3 coding DNA: TGCGCCAGCAGCTTGTTGGAGACGTCGAACACCGGGGAGCTGTTTTTT.

A few counts support this clonotype. V and J are TRBV6-4 and TRBJ2-2, with D perhaps matching TRBD1 (5 bases). Between the trimmed V and J ends, which lost 2 bases and 7 bases, there was a span of 11 bases. Germline CDR1 MRHNA, CDR2 SNTAGT. This CDR3 is 14 amino acids long. Here the CDR3 reads CASSDRGLDGELFF. Here the CDR3 DNA reads TGTGCCAGCAGTGACAGGGGATTGGACGGGGAGCTGTTTTTT.

This clonotype was detected a few times. The rearrangement uses TRBV5-1 and TRBJ2-3; a weak D match, TRBD1 (7 bases). This CDR3 contains 15 residues. Germline CDR1 is SGHRS and CDR2 is YFSETQ. Trimming took 2 bases from V and 4 from J, leaving 14 bases between them. CDR3: CASSFQGGYSDTQYF. DNA of the CDR3: TGCGCCAGCAGCTTCCAGGGGGGATATTCAGATACGCAGTATTTT.

This clonotype was seen repeatedly, ten times or more. The chain combines TRBV4-2 with TRBJ2-2; no firm D call. The CDR3 loop spans 15 amino acids. Germline V gene data show CDR1 as LGHNA and CDR2 as YNFKEQ. Trimming took off 0 bases at V and 2 bases at J, with 7 bases between the two ends. The CDR3 nucleotides are TGTGCCAGCAGCCAAGAGGCTGGAAACACCGGGGAGCTGTTTTTT. This encodes CASSQEAGNTGELFF.

V is TRBV5-4 and J is TRBJ2-3; D uncertain. This CDR3 spans 14 amino acids. V dropped 4 bases and J dropped 6 bases, with 15 bases sitting between them. CDR1 and CDR2 from the germline V gene are SGHNT and YYREEE (reference sequence). CDR3 sequence (DNA): TGTGCCAGCAGCCCCTCGCGAAGTCTTGATACGCAGTATTTT. This codes for CASSPSRSLDTQYF.